These 9 T cell receptor beta chains share one sample of origin, sequenced in a study of T cells after yellow fever vaccination. TCRdb ran MiXCR on the 5' RACE reads and lists one entry per CDR3 protein. The data hold some 120,000 distinct CDR3 sequences, with nearly 15% observed a single time. Material: CD8+ T cells sorted from PBMCs, obtained 5 days after the yellow fever booster vaccination. The source of these receptors is a man younger than 30 who received the YFV17D yellow fever vaccine.

This rearrangement joins TRBV12-3 or TRBV12-4 to TRBJ2-1, with 15 bases identical to TRBD2. Unmatched junction bases numbered 10, after V lost 6 bases and J lost 4 bases. This CDR3 comprises 18 residues. CDR3 DNA: TGTGCCAGCAGCCCCGGGACTAGCGGGGGGTTATATTACAATGAGCAGTTCTTC. Translated, it gives CASSPGTSGGLYYNEQFF.

The V gene is TRBV7-8, the J gene TRBJ1-5; D is possibly TRBD1 (5 bases). This CDR3 has 17 amino acids. Per the germline V gene, CDR1 is SGHVS and CDR2 is FQNEAQ. Deletions cut 2 bases from V and 0 bases from J, with 14 bases between. The CDR3 region is CASSLLGRRGSNQPQHF. The CDR3 nucleotides are TGTGCCAGCAGCTTACTTGGACGGAGGGGTAGCAATCAGCCCCAGCATTTT.

The genes are TRBV29-1 and TRBJ1-2; no definite D call. V was clipped by 0 bases and J by 8 bases, with 13 bases between them. This CDR3 has 13 residues. Looked up from germline, CDR1 is SQVTM and CDR2 is ANQGSEA. CDR3 protein: CSVEDPGPRGYTF. CDR3 DNA: TGCAGCGTTGAAGACCCTGGACCGCGAGGCTACACCTTC.

Only a few counts were recorded for this clonotype. The chain carries TRBV7-9 and TRBJ2-5; 8 bases match TRBD1. Germline assignment: CDR1 SEHNR and CDR2 FQNEAQ (reference sequence). This CDR3 region has 17 residues. The ends lost 6 bases at V and 4 bases at J; junction bases unmatched: 16. The CDR3 loop reads CASSPPRGQGAGETQYF. The CDR3 bases are TGTGCCAGCAGTCCCCCCCGAGGACAGGGAGCGGGAGAGACCCAGTACTTC.

The V and J genes are TRBV6-5 and TRBJ2-2, with TRBD1 matching over 8 bases. Germline lookup yields CDR1 MNHEY and CDR2 SVGAGI. V was clipped by 2 bases and J by 4 bases; unmatched bases: 3. This CDR3 contains 15 residues. The CDR3 spells CASSYLTGGTGELFF. The CDR3 DNA follows: TGTGCCAGCAGTTACCTTACAGGGGGCACCGGGGAGCTGTTTTTT.

The chain combines TRBV21-1 with TRBJ1-6. TRBV21-1 corresponds to a pseudogene. This CDR3 has 12 residues. The CDR3 loop is CASSSDRVVLHF. The CDR3 DNA sequence: TGTGCCAGCAGCAGTGACCGCGTCGTCCTCCACTTT.

The sample holds a few counts of this clonotype. The CDR3 bases are TGCGCCAGCAGCTCGTCTCCGGTCACAGGGCTTCGAGACGGTACAGATACGCAGTATTTT. Its translation is CASSSSPVTGLRDGTDTQYF. The chain uses TRBV5-1 and TRBJ2-3, with D perhaps matching TRBD1 (6 bases). V lost 3 bases to trimming and J lost 3 bases, with 29 bases between them. From germline, CDR1 is SGHRS and CDR2 YFSETQ. CDR3 size: 20 residues.

This CDR3 reads CASSYPYSPLHF. CDR3 DNA: TGTGCCAGCAGCTACCCCTATTCACCCCTCCACTTT. This chain joins TRBV7-2 and TRBJ1-6, with D unresolved. V was pared by 4 bases and J by 8 bases, with 6 bases between. CDR1 is SGHTA, CDR2 FQGNSA, per germline. The CDR3 has 12 amino acids.

The genes are TRBV6-6 and TRBJ2-7, with 8 bases aligning to TRBD1. The CDR3 sequence is 13 residues long. CDR1 is MNHNY, CDR2 SVGAGI, per germline (reference sequence). V lost 7 bases, J lost 4 bases, and 6 bases stayed unmatched. This CDR3 is CASTGDRTYEQYV. The DNA for the CDR3 is TGTGCCAGCACCGGGGACAGGACATACGAGCAGTACGTC.